This TCR beta chain was identified during a study of CD8+ T cells in alopecia areata. Reverse transcription of extracted RNA yielded cDNA, which provided the sequencing template. Measured with immunoSEQ multiplex PCR; TCRdb has only the in-frame clones, and not every one. The sample comprises some 80,000 clones, about 71% of which are singletons, and 20% to 30% rests with the top ten. As concerns this clone: Its antigen is unknown.

CDR1 is SGHVS and CDR2 is FNYEAQ in the germline V gene. The CDR3 has 15 amino acids. V lost 1 base and J 4 bases, leaving 11 bases between the germline ends. General study findings and limits: Scalp clonality, along with expanded CD8+ clones among the top 100, was significantly decreased by tofacitinib. Scalp samples also contribute reads from the resident alphabeta T cells found in normal skin. In scalp and blood during tofacitinib, many expanded lesional clones persisted. Possibly because of HLA-related factors, TCR sharing was less clear across patients than in mice.

Treatment given: oral pan-JAK inhibitor, 5-10 mg twice daily. This clonotype was sampled from a human donor with alopecia areata. The chain employs TRBV7-6 and TRBJ2-1, with a weak D call TRBD2 (5 bases). The sequenced sample was CD8+ T cells sorted from blood, obtained at week 24, from a patient treated with tofacitinib. CDR3 sequence: CASSLGDSGYNEQFF. CDR3 in DNA: TGTGCCAGCAGCTTAGGAGACTCGGGATACAATGAGCAGTTCTTC.